The 18 T cell receptor beta chains below were found in one sample sequenced in a study of blood T cells in healthy people across ages. Sample-barcoded 5' priming and a J-beta primer mix drove a second PCR of about 6 to 12 cycles. TCRdb reprocessed the 5' RACE reads via MiXCR and lists one record per CDR3 protein. The sample lists approximately 810,000 distinct CDR3 sequences; more than 25% were seen once. What was sequenced was blood. The receptors shown here come from a woman aged 80 or over in good health.

This clonotype was seen a few times. This sequence joins TRBV2 and TRBJ1-4, with TRBD1 matching over 9 bases. Trimming took 3 bases from V and 7 from J; bases not matched to a gene: 6. Per germline, CDR1 SNHLY and CDR2 FYNNEI. CDR3 length: 15 amino acids. The CDR3 reads CASSDRGQGIEKLFF. For the CDR3, the DNA is TGTGCCAGCAGTGACCGTGGACAGGGGATTGAAAAACTGTTTTTT.

This chain uses TRBV6-1 with TRBJ1-5; D unclear. Trimming took off 11 bases at V and 0 bases at J, with 14 bases between the two ends. Per the germline V gene, CDR1 is MNHNS and CDR2 is SASEGT. The CDR3 length is 14 residues. The CDR3 coding sequence is TGTGCCCTTGCGAGGACCGGTAGCAATCAGCCCCAGCATTTT. This encodes CALARTGSNQPQHF.

Only one count was recorded for this clonotype. This chain uses TRBV10-3 with TRBJ2-5; no clear D gene. From germline, CDR1 is ENHRY and CDR2 SYGVKD. Between the trimmed V and J ends, which lost 0 bases and 5 bases, there was a span of 10 bases. The CDR3 is 14 residues long. The CDR3 DNA is TGTGCCATCAGTGAGTCACCCGGTCGGGAGACCCAGTACTTC. Its protein is CAISESPGRETQYF.

This clonotype was seen a handful of times. The rearrangement links TRBV5-1 to TRBJ1-6, with TRBD1 as a possible D gene (5 bases). Trimming took off 4 bases at V and 9 bases at J, with 11 bases between the two ends. This CDR3 comprises 13 residues. From germline, CDR1 is SGHRS and CDR2 YFSETQ. The CDR3 DNA follows: TGCGCCAGCAGCCCGGATGGGGGTTCACCCCTCCACTTT. Encoded protein: CASSPDGGSPLHF.

This clonotype was picked up many times. The J gene is TRBJ2-5, the V gene TRBV7-2, with D maybe TRBD2 (5 bases). CDR3 length equals 13 residues. Germline CDR1 SGHTA, CDR2 FQGNSA. Trimming pared 5 bases from V and 7 bases from J, leaving 14 bases between. The CDR3 DNA reads as TGTGCCAGCAGCCTCACTAGTTTTGGGACCCAGTACTTC. Protein sequence: CASSLTSFGTQYF.

At least ten counts were recorded for this clonotype. The chain recombines TRBV6-2 or TRBV6-3 with TRBJ2-7; a weak D match, TRBD2 (5 bases). The CDR3 runs to 16 residues. Between the trimmed V and J ends, which lost 2 bases and 1 base, there was a span of 15 bases. Germline V lookup: CDR1 MNHEY, CDR2 SVGEGT. CDR3 sequence: CASSYHGLFSSYEQYF. The CDR3 nucleotides read TGTGCCAGCAGTTACCACGGACTCTTTTCTTCCTACGAGCAGTACTTC.

This clonotype occurred many times. The chain links TRBV6-5 to TRBJ1-6; TRBD1 agrees at 8 bases. V trimming: 2 bases; J trimming: 8 bases; junction bases outside the gene matches: 5. The CDR3 is made up of 15 amino acids. Germline lookup yields CDR1 MNHEY and CDR2 SVGAGI. This CDR3 reads CASSYTTGADSPLHF. The CDR3 bases are TGTGCCAGCAGTTACACGACAGGGGCTGATTCACCCCTCCACTTT.

With regard to this clonotype: A single base separates this from a much larger clone, so it may be a read error. The chain has TRBV20-1 and TRBJ2-1; D is unclear. CDR1 is DFQATT, CDR2 SNEGSKA, per germline (reference sequence). CDR3 length equals 14 residues. The CDR3 reads CSARLHPFGNGQFF. The CDR3, as DNA: TGCAGTGCTAGACTTCACCCGTTTGGTAATGGGCAGTTCTTC.

This clonotype was found a few times. A much larger clonotype is one base distant, so this may be a read error. The genes are TRBV29-1 and TRBJ1-2; D unresolved. Per germline, CDR1 SQVTM and CDR2 ANQGSEA. CDR3 length: 12 amino acids. CDR3 region: CSVDFLVYGHTF. The CDR3 DNA sequence: TGCAGCGTTGATTTTTTGGTCTATGGCCACACCTTC.

Comment on this clonotype: The junction departs from the called germline gene at one end, perhaps through a read error. CDR3 nucleotides: TGTGCCATCAGAGCGAGCGGAACCGGGGAGCGGTTTTTT. Its translation is CAIRASGTGERFF. This rearrangement joins TRBV10-3 to TRBJ2-2, with a possible D match to TRBD2 (5 bases). Germline V CDR1 and CDR2: ENHRY, SYGVKD. The CDR3 length is 13 residues.

This clonotype showed up many times. The gene calls are TRBV7-2 and TRBJ2-6, with unresolved D. The CDR3 consists of 16 residues. V was pared by 3 bases and J by 0 bases, with 9 bases between. The germline CDR1 and CDR2 sequences are SGHTA and FQGNSA. The CDR3 spells CASSLGYHSGANVLTF. DNA of the CDR3: TGTGCCAGCAGCTTGGGGTACCACTCTGGGGCCAACGTCCTGACTTTC.

The V call is TRBV28, the J call TRBJ1-5; no clear D gene. The CDR3 extends over 14 amino acids. With 0 bases removed from V and 4 bases from J, the gap between germline ends came to 7 bases. Germline CDR1 reads MDHEN; CDR2 reads SYDVKM. The DNA of the CDR3 is TGTGCCAGCAGTTTATGGTCGGGGAATCAGCCCCAGCATTTT. Its protein is CASSLWSGNQPQHF.

This clonotype was picked up many times. V gene TRBV20-1 combines with J gene TRBJ2-3; D is uncertain. CDR1 DFQATT and CDR2 SNEGSKA come from the germline V gene (reference sequence). The CDR3 loop spans 12 amino acids. Trimming left V 6 bases short and J 3 bases short, with 10 bases between. In DNA, the CDR3 is TGCAGTGCCCCAAGAAGAACAGATACGCAGTATTTT. Translated, it gives CSAPRRTDTQYF.

This chain uses TRBV7-9 with TRBJ1-3; maybe TRBD1 (6 bases). Trimming left V 5 bases short and J 7 bases short, with 15 bases between. CDR1 and CDR2 from the germline V gene are SEHNR and FQNEAQ (reference sequence). The CDR3 extends over 14 amino acids. The chain's CDR3 is CASSTRQAKNTIYF. CDR3 coding DNA: TGTGCCAGCAGCACGCGACAGGCTAAGAACACCATATATTTT.

This clonotype was detected a few times. The CDR3: CASSSGLAGEPDTQYF. The CDR3 DNA follows: TGTGCCAGCAGCTCGGGACTAGCGGGGGAGCCAGATACGCAGTATTTT. This chain connects TRBV7-2 to TRBJ2-3; 14 bases map to TRBD2. CDR1 and CDR2 from the germline V gene are SGHTA and FQGNSA. The CDR3 covers 16 residues. The trim removed 4 bases at V and 4 bases at J, leaving 4 bases unmatched.

As regards this clonotype: Its ends do not fully match the called genes, so a read error is possible. The genes are TRBV6-5 and TRBJ2-5, with D possibly being TRBD1 or TRBD2 (6 bases each). The CDR3 covers 13 residues. Germline V gene data show CDR1 as MNHEY and CDR2 as SVGAGI. The CDR3 loop is CASKRGAPYEQYF. CDR3 coding DNA: TGTGCTAGCAAGAGGGGGGCACCCTACGAACAGTACTTC.

This clonotype was seen more than once but under ten times. The chain uses TRBV2 and TRBJ1-5; D may be TRBD1 (6 bases). Per germline, CDR1 SNHLY and CDR2 FYNNEI. This CDR3 has 15 amino acids. V lost 11 bases to trimming and J lost 5 bases, with 22 bases between them. The CDR3 protein is CASQRSGGAYQPQHF. The CDR3 coding sequence is TGTGCCTCCCAAAGGTCTGGGGGCGCGTATCAGCCCCAGCATTTT.

This chain connects TRBV9 to TRBJ2-3; no reliable D call. The germline CDR1 and CDR2 sequences are SGDLS and YYNGEE. Trimming took 6 bases from V and 4 from J, leaving 24 bases between them. The length of the CDR3 is 17 residues. CDR3 in amino acids: CASNRKSGFLGADTQYF. The CDR3 coding sequence is TGTGCCAGCAATCGAAAATCCGGGTTTCTCGGCGCAGATACGCAGTATTTT.